A single sample gave rise to the 16 T cell receptor beta chains below, sequenced in a study of blood T cell repertoires in COVID-19. The protocol was immunoSEQ multiplex PCR, while the TCRdb copy is restricted to in-frame clones and leaves out a portion. The sample includes approximately 250,000 clones, 70% to 85% of them seen just once. Source material: PBMCs or T cells enriched from blood (not recorded which). The receptor set was obtained from a middle-aged man who had recovered from COVID-19.

The chain has TRBV19 and TRBJ2-4, with 9 positions matching TRBD2. Germline CDR1 reads LNHDA; CDR2 reads SQIVND (reference sequence). The CDR3 loop spans 15 amino acids. Germline trimming cut 5 bases from V and 4 bases from J; bases unmatched to any gene: 6. The CDR3 loop reads CASSDSGRKKNIQYF. CDR3 nucleotides: TGTGCCAGTAGTGACAGCGGGAGGAAAAAAAACATTCAGTACTTC.

The chain employs TRBV28 and TRBJ1-4, with 7 bases fitting TRBD1. J was trimmed by 0 bases and V by 6 bases; bases with no gene match: 4. CDR3 size: 15 residues. Per germline, CDR1 MDHEN and CDR2 SYDVKM. The CDR3 is CASSYRGATNEKLFF. CDR3 DNA: TGTGCCAGCAGCTACAGGGGAGCAACTAATGAAAAACTGTTTTTT.

The rearrangement joins TRBV4-2 to TRBJ2-4; 14 bases agree with TRBD2. V lost 3 bases and J lost 0; bases outside the gene matches: 4. Germline assignment: CDR1 LGHNA and CDR2 YNFKEQ. The CDR3 length is 18 residues. DNA for the CDR3: TGTGCCAGCAGCCAGGGACTAGCGGGGGATCGAGCCAAAAACATTCAGTACTTC. It specifies CASSQGLAGDRAKNIQYF.

This chain links TRBV4-1 with TRBJ1-6, with D unresolved. Trimming took 0 bases from V and 12 from J, leaving 12 bases between them. The CDR3 spans 14 residues. Looked up from germline, CDR1 is MGHRA and CDR2 is YSYEKL. The CDR3 here is CASSQDGRVVPLHF. The CDR3 DNA reads as TGCGCCAGCAGCCAAGACGGGAGAGTTGTACCCCTCCACTTT.

The V and J genes are TRBV28 and TRBJ2-7; possibly TRBD1 for D (7 bases). V was trimmed by 10 bases and J by 0 bases, leaving 28 bases between them. In germline, CDR1 is MDHEN, CDR2 SYDVKM. There are 18 residues in the CDR3. In DNA, the CDR3 is TGTGCCACCAAGGGGGCAGGGGTCCTTGGGGGGAGCTCCTACGAGCAGTACTTC. As protein: CATKGAGVLGGSSYEQYF.

The chain recombines TRBV5-1 with TRBJ2-3, with TRBD2 identical over 12 bases. The germline CDR1 and CDR2 sequences are SGHRS and YFSETQ. Germline trimming cut 3 bases from V and 6 bases from J; bases unmatched to any gene: 5. The CDR3 is 15 amino acids. This chain's CDR3 is CASSSSGGAWDTQYF. The CDR3 DNA is TGCGCCAGCAGCTCTAGCGGGGGGGCGTGGGATACGCAGTATTTT. The full variable domain, rest sourced from reference TRBV5-1 and TRBJ2-3, is KAGVTQTPRYLIKTRGQQVTLSCSPISGHRSVSWYQQTPGQGLQFLFEYFSETQRNKGNFPGRFSGRQFSNSRSEMNVSTLELGDSALYLCASSSSGGAWDTQYFGPGTRLTVL.

The chain carries TRBV24-1 and TRBJ1-5; D call uncertain. Germline V gene lookup returns CDR1 KGHDR and CDR2 SFDVKD. The CDR3 runs to 15 residues. V gave up 3 bases and J gave up 6 bases, with 14 bases separating them. CDR3 sequence (DNA): TGTGCCACCAGTGATCGAGGACGGGGAGGTCAGCCCCAGCATTTT. It translates to CATSDRGRGGQPQHF.

The rearrangement joins TRBV18 to TRBJ1-1; D is uncertain. V lost 0 bases, J lost 4 bases, and 9 bases lay in between. CDR3 length: 14 amino acids. Germline CDR1 is KGHSH and CDR2 is LQKENI. Here the CDR3 reads CASSPPSVFTEAFF. The CDR3 region has the DNA TGTGCCAGCTCACCACCGTCGGTTTTCACTGAAGCTTTCTTT.

The chain is built from TRBV7-3 and TRBJ2-2, with no clear D. Trimming left V 5 bases short and J 6 bases short, with 4 bases between. The CDR3 contains 11 residues. Germline V gives CDR1 SGHTA, CDR2 FQGTGA. The CDR3 nucleotides read TGTGCCAGCAGCCTTTCCGGGGAGCTGTTTTTT. As protein: CASSLSGELFF.

This clone was seen only a few times. The chain uses TRBV5-1 and TRBJ2-2; TRBD1 matches at 7 bases. The germline gives CDR1 SGHRS, CDR2 YFSETQ. Trimming took 4 bases from V and 5 from J; bases not matched to a gene: 8. The CDR3 is 15 amino acids. CDR3 loop: CASSMYRGSTGELFF. CDR3 in DNA: TGCGCCAGCAGCATGTACAGGGGTTCAACCGGGGAGCTGTTTTTT. The whole variable domain, remainder taken from reference TRBV5-1 and TRBJ2-2, is KAGVTQTPRYLIKTRGQQVTLSCSPISGHRSVSWYQQTPGQGLQFLFEYFSETQRNKGNFPGRFSGRQFSNSRSEMNVSTLELGDSALYLCASSMYRGSTGELFFGEGSRLTVL.

The chain's CDR3 is CASSPGQGPQSPLHF. In nucleotides, the CDR3 is TGCGCCAGCAGCCCCGGACAGGGGCCGCAATCACCCCTCCACTTT. The chain carries TRBV5-1 and TRBJ1-6; TRBD1 matches 9 bases. This CDR3 has 15 residues. V gave up 4 bases and J gave up 10 bases; unmatched junction bases: 9. The germline CDR1 and CDR2 sequences are SGHRS and YFSETQ.

J is TRBJ1-1 and V is TRBV7-8, with a tentative D call TRBD1 (6 bases). The CDR3 is 15 residues long. The V end lost 1 base, the J end lost 4 bases, and 13 bases lay between the germline ends. Germline values: CDR1 SGHVS, CDR2 FQNEAQ. The CDR3 nucleotides read TGTGCCAGCAGCTTAGTGGGAGGGGGTGGCACTGAAGCTTTCTTT. Its protein is CASSLVGGGGTEAFF.

The CDR3 loop reads CASSLDSPILGELFF. As DNA, the CDR3 is TGTGCCAGCAGCTTAGACTCCCCGATTCTGGGGGAGCTGTTTTTT. The chain carries TRBV7-7 and TRBJ2-2; D is undetermined. The CDR3 has 15 residues. Trimming stripped 1 base from V and 8 bases from J, with 14 bases between. Germline CDR1 reads SSHAT; CDR2 reads FNYEAQ (reference sequence).

The chain carries TRBV6-5 and TRBJ1-1; possible D gene TRBD1, 5 bases. CDR3 length equals 16 residues. Germline V gene lookup returns CDR1 MNHEY and CDR2 SVGAGI. The V end lost 2 bases, the J end lost 1 base, and 14 bases lay between the germline ends. The chain's CDR3 is CASSYALGRENTEAFF. CDR3 DNA: TGTGCCAGCAGTTACGCTCTGGGCAGGGAGAACACTGAAGCTTTCTTT.

The gene calls are TRBV21-1 and TRBJ2-7; the D call in the table, TRBD2, was not verified against the DNA. TRBV21-1 is an annotated pseudogene. The CDR3 is made up of 13 amino acids. In nucleotides, the CDR3 is TGTGCCAGCAGTCAAGGGGGAGGGTGCGAGCAGTACTTC. It translates to CASSQGGGCEQYF.

CDR3 amino acids: CSVLASNEKLFF. CDR3 DNA: TGCAGCGTTCTTGCGAGTAATGAAAAACTGTTTTTT. This rearrangement joins TRBV29-1 to TRBJ1-4; D ambiguous. Germline lookup yields CDR1 SQVTM and CDR2 ANQGSEA. The V end was cut by 5 bases, the J end by 4 bases, with 8 bases between. This CDR3 has 12 amino acids.